The clone carrying this T cell receptor beta chain was seen more than once but under ten times. Antigen: not known. This sample was taken from a study of beta chain features in type 1 diabetes. Study-wide points: Type 1 diabetes patients had TCRB CDR3s that were shorter (moderately but significantly so) in all four CD4+ subsets.

This CDR3 has 15 amino acids. V lost 3 bases to trimming and J lost 3 bases; unmatched junction nucleotides: 7. The V gene's germline CDR1 is KGHSH and CDR2 LQKENI. Every isolated RNA sample was fully reverse transcribed, so sequencing captured expressed TCRB transcripts. An average roughly 3.6 million reads came from naive, central memory and regulatory T cell samples. Only in-frame clones appear in the TCRdb table, and some are missing; sequencing was by immunoSEQ multiplex PCR. The top ten hold over 2% of the sample, which has about 150,000 clones, 7.5% to 9.5% seen once. This receptor was identified in a woman aged 18-29 years in good health. V usage is TRBV18 and J usage is TRBJ1-1; 7 bases are a match to TRBD1. Material: central memory CD4+ T cells from blood. CDR3 region: CASSPNQGGHTEAFF. CDR3 nucleotide sequence: TGTGCCAGCTCACCTAATCAGGGGGGCCACACTGAAGCTTTCTTT. The full variable domain, its missing parts supplied by reference TRBV18 and TRBJ1-1, is NAGVMQNPRHLVRRRGQEARLRCSPMKGHSHVYWYRQLPEEGLKFMVYLQKENIIDESGMPKERFSAEFPKEGPSILRIQQVVRGDSAAYFCASSPNQGGHTEAFFGQGTRLTVV.